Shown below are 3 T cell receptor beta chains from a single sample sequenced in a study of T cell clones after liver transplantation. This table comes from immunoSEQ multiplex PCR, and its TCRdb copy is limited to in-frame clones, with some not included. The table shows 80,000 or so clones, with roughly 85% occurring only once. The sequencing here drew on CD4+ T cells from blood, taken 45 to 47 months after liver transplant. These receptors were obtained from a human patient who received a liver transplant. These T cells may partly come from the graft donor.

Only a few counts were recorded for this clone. CDR3 protein: CASSLRGGLPGELFF. CDR3 nucleotide sequence: TGTGCCAGCAGCCTCAGGGGAGGGTTGCCCGGGGAGCTGTTTTTT. The V gene is TRBV14, the J gene TRBJ2-2; D perhaps matches TRBD2 (7 bases). Trimming stripped 4 bases from V and 6 bases from J, with 15 bases between. Germline CDR1 SGHDN, CDR2 FVKESK. CDR3 length: 15 amino acids.

The CDR3, as DNA: TGTGCCAGCTCACCACAAGGGGGCTCCTACGAGCAGTACTTC. This gives the protein CASSPQGGSYEQYF. This chain uses TRBV18 with TRBJ2-7; D is perhaps TRBD1 (6 bases). Between the trimmed V and J ends, which lost 1 base and 0 bases, there was a span of 7 bases. CDR1 KGHSH and CDR2 LQKENI come from the germline V gene. The CDR3 is made up of 14 amino acids.

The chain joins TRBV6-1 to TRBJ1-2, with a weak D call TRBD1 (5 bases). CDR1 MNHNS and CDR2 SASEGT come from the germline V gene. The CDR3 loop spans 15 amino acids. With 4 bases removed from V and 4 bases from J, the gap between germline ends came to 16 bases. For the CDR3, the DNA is TGTGCCAGCAGTGTGGGAGGGGCCCCAATCTATGGCTACACCTTC. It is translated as CASSVGGAPIYGYTF.